This is a list of T cell receptor beta chains from one sample in a study of cytomegalovirus exposure and HLA in healthy donors. The method was immunoSEQ multiplex PCR; TCRdb's version includes in-frame clones alone and lacks a portion of them. The sample records 95,000 to 100,000 clones, roughly 71% being singletons. Specimen: PBMCs. The receptors originated from a man in his fifties or sixties in good health and CMV-seronegative. CDR3s include the opening cysteine and the closing phenylalanine or tryptophan. A D gene is named only where the DNA matches it firmly. Clone size is given for some rows only: seen once, a few or many times, or a class if the clone is expanded.

j_call v_call d_call clone_size cdr3_aa cdr3_nt
TRBJ2-1 TRBV6-1 TRBD2 few CASSGLAITNEQFF TGTGCCAGCAGTGGACTAGCGATTACCAATGAGCAGTTCTTC
TRBJ2-7 TRBV5-5 TRBD1 NA CASSGVGQGSRGQYF TGTGCCAGCAGCGGGGTGGGACAGGGTTCCCGGGGGCAGTACTTC
TRBJ1-1 TRBV7-2 NA NA CASTRTGMNTEAFF TGTGCCAGCACCCGAACAGGGATGAACACTGAAGCTTTCTTT
TRBJ2-7 TRBV18 TRBD1 NA CASSPRDRISSYEQYF TGTGCCAGCTCACCCCGGGACAGGATCAGCTCCTACGAGCAGTACTTC
TRBJ2-1 TRBV6-6 TRBD1 NA CASRTGPNEQFF TGTGCCAGCAGGACAGGGCCGAATGAGCAGTTCTTC
TRBJ2-7 TRBV30 TRBD2 once CAWSVLGGAFHEQYF TGTGCCTGGAGTGTACTCGGGGGGGCCTTTCACGAGCAGTACTTC
TRBJ1-1 TRBV5-1 TRBD1 NA CASSRDRANTEAFF TGCGCCAGCAGCAGGGACAGGGCGAACACTGAAGCTTTCTTT
TRBJ1-4 TRBV5-1 TRBD1 NA CASRIGQGNEKLFF TGCGCCAGCAGGATAGGACAGGGGAACGAAAAACTGTTTTTT
TRBJ1-3 TRBV5-6 NA NA CASSRDRPSGNTIYF TGTGCCAGCAGCAGAGACAGGCCCTCTGGAAACACCATATATTTT
TRBJ1-6 TRBV7-9 NA NA CASRSGNSPLHF TGTGCCAGCAGGTCGGGTAATTCACCCCTCCACTTT
TRBJ2-7 TRBV2 NA few CASSYSQGLFEQYF TGTGCCAGCAGTTACTCCCAGGGACTGTTCGAGCAGTACTTC
TRBJ2-5 TRBV7-3 NA NA CASSLGGLMETQYF TGTGCCAGCAGCTTAGGCGGTTTGATGGAGACCCAGTACTTC
TRBJ2-3 TRBV28 NA NA CASSLEGAGTDTQYF TGTGCCAGCAGTTTGGAGGGGGCCGGCACAGATACGCAGTATTTT
TRBJ2-7 TRBV27 TRBD1 NA CASSLGDRGVYEQYF TGTGCCAGCAGTTTAGGAGACAGGGGCGTCTACGAGCAGTACTTC
TRBJ1-3 TRBV13 TRBD1 NA CASSLTGQGSSNSGNTIYF TGTGCCAGCAGCTTAACAGGACAGGGTTCATCCAACTCTGGAAACACCATATATTTT
TRBJ1-2 TRBV30 TRBD1 NA CAWTGQGALGYTF TGTGCCTGGACCGGACAGGGGGCGCTAGGCTACACCTTC
TRBJ2-5 TRBV4-1 NA once CASSQGPVTRQETQYF TGCGCCAGCAGCCAGGGCCCCGTTACGCGTCAAGAGACCCAGTACTTC
TRBJ2-6 TRBV28 NA NA CASTDYSGANVLTF TGTGCGAGCACGGACTACTCTGGGGCCAACGTCCTGACTTTC
TRBJ1-1 TRBV6-5 TRBD1 NA CASSETGMNTEAFF TGTGCCAGCAGTGAGACAGGGATGAACACTGAAGCTTTCTTT
TRBJ2-5 TRBV11-2 TRBD1 NA CASSPGQGAWETQYF TGTGCCAGCAGCCCCGGACAGGGGGCTTGGGAGACCCAGTACTTC
TRBJ1-1 TRBV19 TRBD1 NA CASSSQGTGVNTEAFF TGTGCCAGTAGTTCCCAAGGGACAGGGGTGAACACTGAAGCTTTCTTT
TRBJ1-1 TRBV9 NA NA CASSVDDIRQGWSTEAFF TGTGCCAGCAGCGTAGATGACATTAGGCAGGGCTGGAGCACTGAAGCTTTCTTT
TRBJ1-1 TRBV30 NA NA CAWSGSRYTEAFF TGTGCCTGGAGTGGCTCGAGGTACACTGAAGCTTTCTTT
TRBJ1-6 TRBV28 NA NA CASGGLNSPLHF TGTGCCAGCGGCGGCTTGAATTCACCCCTCCACTTT
TRBJ2-5 TRBV6-1 NA once CASRTSSGGGETQYF TGTGCCAGCAGGACCTCCAGCGGAGGTGGAGAGACCCAGTACTTC
TRBJ1-5 TRBV6-5 NA NA CASRETGNQPQHF TGTGCCAGCAGGGAAACAGGGAATCAGCCCCAGCATTTT
TRBJ1-5 TRBV5-1 NA NA CASSLADGQPQHF TGCGCCAGCAGCTTAGCGGACGGCCAGCCCCAGCATTTT
TRBJ2-7 TRBV6-5 NA NA CASSYMGGASYEQYF TGTGCCAGCAGTTACATGGGGGGGGCCTCCTACGAGCAGTACTTC
TRBJ1-2 TRBV19 TRBD1 NA CASSPGQGYGYTF TGTGCCAGTAGCCCGGGACAGGGCTATGGCTACACCTTC
TRBJ2-3 TRBV11-3 TRBD1 NA CASSSGTGRTDTQYF TGTGCCAGCAGCTCCGGGACAGGGCGGACAGATACGCAGTATTTT
TRBJ1-2 TRBV6-1 TRBD1 NA CASSIQGASGYTF TGTGCCAGCAGTATCCAGGGGGCCAGTGGCTACACCTTC
TRBJ1-1 TRBV18 NA NA CASSPPNWRGGAENTEAFF TGTGCCAGCTCACCACCGAATTGGAGGGGAGGGGCTGAGAACACTGAAGCTTTCTTT
TRBJ1-3 TRBV6-5 TRBD1 NA CASSYSRGPGNTIYF TGTGCCAGCAGTTACTCTAGGGGGCCTGGAAACACCATATATTTT
TRBJ2-2 TRBV11-3 TRBD1 NA CASSLRTGDTGELFF TGTGCCAGCAGCTTAAGGACAGGGGACACCGGGGAGCTGTTTTTT
TRBJ2-1 TRBV11-2 NA once CASSLTGQQFF TGTGCCAGCAGCTTAACAGGGCAGCAGTTCTTC
TRBJ2-4 TRBV4-2 NA NA CASSQDGAGKNIQYF TGTGCCAGCAGCCAAGATGGCGCCGGGAAAAACATTCAGTACTTC
TRBJ2-3 TRBV5-6 TRBD2 NA CASSHPVAGGTDTQYF TGTGCCAGCAGCCACCCTGTAGCGGGGGGCACAGATACGCAGTATTTT
TRBJ2-3 TRBV5-1 TRBD2 NA CASSLEAGGVTDTQYF TGCGCCAGCAGCTTGGAGGCGGGGGGTGTCACAGATACGCAGTATTTT
TRBJ1-5 TRBV19 NA NA CASSPGGGRGQPQHF TGTGCCAGTAGTCCCGGCGGGGGTCGGGGTCAGCCCCAGCATTTT
TRBJ2-3 TRBV27 TRBD2 once CASSSRTSRDTQYF TGTGCCAGCAGTTCTCGGACTAGCAGGGATACGCAGTATTTT
TRBJ2-7 TRBV6-5 NA medium-sized CATRVDGFSYEQYF TGTGCCACCAGAGTAGATGGTTTCTCCTACGAGCAGTACTTC
TRBJ2-1 TRBV7-6 NA NA CASSLAGLKFHNEQFF TGTGCCAGCAGCTTAGCGGGACTCAAATTCCACAATGAGCAGTTCTTC
TRBJ1-1 TRBV29-1 NA once CSGGQVNTEAFF TGCAGCGGGGGACAAGTCAACACTGAAGCTTTCTTT
TRBJ2-7 TRBV4-1 NA NA CASSQEDGTSGEQYF TGCGCCAGCAGCCAAGAAGATGGGACTTCGGGGGAGCAGTACTTC
TRBJ2-2 TRBV19 TRBD2 NA CASSMGGTETGELFF TGTGCCAGTAGTATGGGGGGGACGGAAACCGGGGAGCTGTTTTTT
TRBJ2-1 TRBV18 TRBD2 once CASSPPLAGNEQFF TGTGCCAGCTCACCACCACTAGCGGGCAATGAGCAGTTCTTC
TRBJ2-7 TRBV11-2 TRBD1 NA CASTQDRTTYEQYF TGTGCCAGCACCCAGGACAGGACCACCTACGAGCAGTACTTC
TRBJ2-3 TRBV29-1 TRBD2 NA CSGQVSGGGGTQYF TGCAGCGGCCAGGTGTCGGGAGGGGGAGGTACGCAGTATTTT
TRBJ2-5 TRBV18 TRBD2 NA CASSSSAGGIETQYF TGTGCCAGCTCATCGTCAGCGGGAGGGATAGAGACCCAGTACTTC
TRBJ1-5 TRBV2 NA NA CASKSEGGGNQPQHF TGTGCCAGCAAGTCGGAGGGAGGGGGCAATCAGCCCCAGCATTTT
TRBJ2-7 TRBV21-1 NA NA CASRMRTASYDEQYF TGTGCCAGCAGGATGCGGACAGCCAGCTACGACGAGCAGTACTTC
TRBJ2-3 TRBV19 NA NA CASSLGHGDTQYF TGTGCCAGTAGTTTGGGGCACGGAGATACGCAGTATTTT